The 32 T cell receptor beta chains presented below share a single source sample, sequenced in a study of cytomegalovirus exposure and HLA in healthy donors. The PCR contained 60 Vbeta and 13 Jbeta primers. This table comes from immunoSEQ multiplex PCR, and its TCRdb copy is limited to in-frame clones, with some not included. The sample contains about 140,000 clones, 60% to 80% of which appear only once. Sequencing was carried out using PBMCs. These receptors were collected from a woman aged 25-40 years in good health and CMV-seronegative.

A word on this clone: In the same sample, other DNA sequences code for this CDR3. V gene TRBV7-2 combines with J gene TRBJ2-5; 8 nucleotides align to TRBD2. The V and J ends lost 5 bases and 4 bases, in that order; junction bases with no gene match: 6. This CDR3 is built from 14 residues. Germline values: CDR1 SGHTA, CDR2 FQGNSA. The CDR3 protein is CASSPGGAGETQYF. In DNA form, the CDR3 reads TGTGCCAGCAGCCCCGGGGGGGCCGGAGAGACCCAGTACTTC.

CDR3 amino acids: CASSEQTGGYTEAFF. Here the CDR3 DNA reads TGTGCCAGCAGTGAACAAACAGGGGGCTACACTGAAGCTTTCTTT. The gene calls are TRBV6-1 and TRBJ1-1; 9 positions match TRBD1. V shed 2 bases and J 3 bases; nucleotides not matched to a gene: 4. Germline CDR1 MNHNS, CDR2 SASEGT. The CDR3 loop spans 15 amino acids.

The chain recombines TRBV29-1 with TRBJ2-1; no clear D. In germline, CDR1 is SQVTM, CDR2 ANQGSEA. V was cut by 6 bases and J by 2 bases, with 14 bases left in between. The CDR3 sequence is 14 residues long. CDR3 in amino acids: CSVIRVLPYNEQFF. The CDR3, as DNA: TGCAGCGTCATCCGGGTCCTGCCCTACAATGAGCAGTTCTTC.

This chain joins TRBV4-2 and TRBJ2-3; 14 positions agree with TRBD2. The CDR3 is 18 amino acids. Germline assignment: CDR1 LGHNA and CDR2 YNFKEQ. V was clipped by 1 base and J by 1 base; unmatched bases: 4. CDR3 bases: TGTGCCAGCAGCCAAGTGGGGGGACTAGCGGGGGGCACAGATACGCAGTATTTT. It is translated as CASSQVGGLAGGTDTQYF.

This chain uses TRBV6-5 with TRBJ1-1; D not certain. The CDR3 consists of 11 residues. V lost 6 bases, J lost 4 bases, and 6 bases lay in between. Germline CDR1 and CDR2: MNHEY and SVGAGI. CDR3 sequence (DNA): TGTGCCAGCAGGACAAGCACTGAAGCTTTCTTT. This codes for CASRTSTEAFF.

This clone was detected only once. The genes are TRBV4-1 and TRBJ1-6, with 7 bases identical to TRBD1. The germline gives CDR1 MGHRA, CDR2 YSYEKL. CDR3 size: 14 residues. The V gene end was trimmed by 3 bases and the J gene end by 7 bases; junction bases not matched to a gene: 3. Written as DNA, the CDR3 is TGCGCCAGCAGCCAGGGACAGCTGAATTCACCCCTCCACTTT. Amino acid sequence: CASSQGQLNSPLHF.

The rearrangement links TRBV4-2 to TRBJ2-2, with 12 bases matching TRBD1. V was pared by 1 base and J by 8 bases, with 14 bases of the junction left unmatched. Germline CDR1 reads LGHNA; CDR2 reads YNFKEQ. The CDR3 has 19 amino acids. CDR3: CASSQGVGAGTGGSGELFF. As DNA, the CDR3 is TGTGCCAGCAGCCAAGGGGTGGGGGCCGGGACAGGGGGCTCAGGGGAGCTGTTTTTT.

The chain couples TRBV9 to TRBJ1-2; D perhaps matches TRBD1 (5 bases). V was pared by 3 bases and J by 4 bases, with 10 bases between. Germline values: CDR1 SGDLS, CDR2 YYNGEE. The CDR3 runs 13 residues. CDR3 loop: CASSASGPYGYTF. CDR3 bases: TGTGCCAGCAGCGCCTCAGGGCCCTATGGCTACACCTTC.

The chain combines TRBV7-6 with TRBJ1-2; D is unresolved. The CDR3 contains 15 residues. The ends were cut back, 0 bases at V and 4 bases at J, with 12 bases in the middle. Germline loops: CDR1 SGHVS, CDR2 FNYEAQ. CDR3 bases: TGTGCCAGCAGCTTAGCGGTCGGGAGTACCTATGGCTACACCTTC. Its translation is CASSLAVGSTYGYTF.

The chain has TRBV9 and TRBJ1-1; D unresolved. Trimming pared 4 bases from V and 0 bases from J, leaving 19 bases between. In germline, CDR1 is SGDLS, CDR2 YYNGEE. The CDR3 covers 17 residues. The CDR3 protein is CASSPQVRSLMNTEAFF. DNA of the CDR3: TGTGCCAGCAGCCCCCAAGTGCGGAGTTTGATGAACACTGAAGCTTTCTTT.

CDR3: CASSPLQGGEETQYF. In DNA form, the CDR3 reads TGTGCCAGCAGCCCCTTGCAGGGCGGGGAAGAGACCCAGTACTTC. J is TRBJ2-5 and V is TRBV5-6; perhaps TRBD2 as D (6 bases). Trimming left V 4 bases short and J 3 bases short, with 16 bases between. The germline CDR1 and CDR2 sequences are SGHDT and YYEEEE. The CDR3 has 15 amino acids.

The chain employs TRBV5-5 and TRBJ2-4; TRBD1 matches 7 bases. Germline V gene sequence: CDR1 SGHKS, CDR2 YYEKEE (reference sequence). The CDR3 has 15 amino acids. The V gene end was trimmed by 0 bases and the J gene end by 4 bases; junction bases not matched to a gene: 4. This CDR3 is CASSLVARGKNIQYF. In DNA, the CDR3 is TGTGCCAGCAGCTTGGTGGCCAGGGGGAAAAACATTCAGTACTTC.

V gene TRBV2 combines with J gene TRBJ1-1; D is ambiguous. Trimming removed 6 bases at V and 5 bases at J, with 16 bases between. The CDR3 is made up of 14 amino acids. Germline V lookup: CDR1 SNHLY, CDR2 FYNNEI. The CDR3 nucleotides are TGTGCCAGCAGAGTCGGATCGGGGAAGACTGAAGCTTTCTTT. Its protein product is CASRVGSGKTEAFF.

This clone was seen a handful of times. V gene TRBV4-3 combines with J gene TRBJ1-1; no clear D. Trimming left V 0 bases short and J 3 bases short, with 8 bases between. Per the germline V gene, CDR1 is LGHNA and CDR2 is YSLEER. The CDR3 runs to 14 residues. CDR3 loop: CASSQDFADTEAFF. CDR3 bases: TGCGCCAGCAGCCAAGATTTCGCAGACACTGAAGCTTTCTTT.

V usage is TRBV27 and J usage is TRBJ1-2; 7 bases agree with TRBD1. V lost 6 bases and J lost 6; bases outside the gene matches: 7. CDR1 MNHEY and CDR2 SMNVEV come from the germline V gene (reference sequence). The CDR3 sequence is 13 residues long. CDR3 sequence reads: CASRIDREHGYTF. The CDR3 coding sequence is TGTGCCAGCAGAATCGACAGGGAACATGGCTACACCTTC.

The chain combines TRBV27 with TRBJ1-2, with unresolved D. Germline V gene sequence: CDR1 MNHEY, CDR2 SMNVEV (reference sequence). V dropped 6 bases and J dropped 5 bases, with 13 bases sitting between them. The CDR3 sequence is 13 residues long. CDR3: CASRISGFYGYTF. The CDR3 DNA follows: TGTGCCAGCAGGATTTCGGGGTTTTATGGCTACACCTTC.

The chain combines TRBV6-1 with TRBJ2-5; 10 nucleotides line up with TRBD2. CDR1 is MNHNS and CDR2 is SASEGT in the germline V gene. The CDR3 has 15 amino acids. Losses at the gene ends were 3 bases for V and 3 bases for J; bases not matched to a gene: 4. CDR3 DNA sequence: TGTGCCAGCAGTGATAGTAGCGGGGGGAAAGAGACCCAGTACTTC. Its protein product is CASSDSSGGKETQYF.

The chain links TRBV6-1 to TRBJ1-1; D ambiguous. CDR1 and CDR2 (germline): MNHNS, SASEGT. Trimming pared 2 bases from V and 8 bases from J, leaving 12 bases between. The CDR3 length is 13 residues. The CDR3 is CASSESGRREAFF. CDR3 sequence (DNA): TGTGCCAGCAGTGAATCGGGGAGGAGGGAAGCTTTCTTT.

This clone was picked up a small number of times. The CDR3 DNA reads as TGTGCCAGTAGTATATACAGGGTGGAACAGCCCCAGCATTTT. It codes for CASSIYRVEQPQHF. This chain joins TRBV19 and TRBJ1-5; D is possibly TRBD1 (6 bases). The length of the CDR3 is 14 residues. Trimming took off 2 bases at V and 7 bases at J, with 12 bases between the two ends. The germline V gene encodes CDR1 LNHDA and CDR2 SQIVND (reference sequence).

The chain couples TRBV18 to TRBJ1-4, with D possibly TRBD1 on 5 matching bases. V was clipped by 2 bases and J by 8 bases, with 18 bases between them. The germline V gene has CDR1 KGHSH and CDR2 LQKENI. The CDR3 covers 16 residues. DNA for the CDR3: TGTGCCAGCTCACCAAGGGAGAGGAGGGGAGGCGAAAAACTGTTTTTT. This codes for CASSPRERRGGEKLFF.

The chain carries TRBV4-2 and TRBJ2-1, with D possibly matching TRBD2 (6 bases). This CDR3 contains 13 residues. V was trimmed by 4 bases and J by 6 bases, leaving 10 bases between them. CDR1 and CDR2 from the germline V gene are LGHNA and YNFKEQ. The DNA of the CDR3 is TGTGCCAGCAGCCCCGCGGGACTCAATGAGCAGTTCTTC. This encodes CASSPAGLNEQFF.

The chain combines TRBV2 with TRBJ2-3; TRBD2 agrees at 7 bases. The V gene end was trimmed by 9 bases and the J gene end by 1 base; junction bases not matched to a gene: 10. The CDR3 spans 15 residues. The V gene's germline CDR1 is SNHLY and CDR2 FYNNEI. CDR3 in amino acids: CASSHDSGGTDTQYF. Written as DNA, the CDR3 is TGTGCCAGTTCCCACGACAGCGGGGGCACAGATACGCAGTATTTT.

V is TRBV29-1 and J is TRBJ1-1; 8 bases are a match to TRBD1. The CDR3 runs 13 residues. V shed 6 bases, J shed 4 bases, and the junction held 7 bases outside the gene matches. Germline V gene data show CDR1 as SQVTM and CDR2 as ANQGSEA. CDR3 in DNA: TGCAGCGTAGGGGACAGGTCAGGCACTGAAGCTTTCTTT. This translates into CSVGDRSGTEAFF.

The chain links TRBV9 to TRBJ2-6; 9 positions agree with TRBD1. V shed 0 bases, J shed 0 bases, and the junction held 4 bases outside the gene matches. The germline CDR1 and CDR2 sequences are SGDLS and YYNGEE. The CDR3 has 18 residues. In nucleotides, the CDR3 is TGTGCCAGCAGCGTAGGTGGGGGACAGGGCTCTGGGGCCAACGTCCTGACTTTC. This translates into CASSVGGGQGSGANVLTF.

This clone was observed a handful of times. This CDR3 is CASSYTGTGYNEQFF. The CDR3, as DNA: TGTGCCAGCAGTTATACCGGGACAGGCTACAATGAGCAGTTCTTC. The V call is TRBV7-3, the J call TRBJ2-1; the match to TRBD1 covers 8 bases. The CDR3 has 15 amino acids. Germline trimming cut 6 bases from V and 3 bases from J; bases unmatched to any gene: 7. From germline, CDR1 is SGHTA and CDR2 FQGTGA.

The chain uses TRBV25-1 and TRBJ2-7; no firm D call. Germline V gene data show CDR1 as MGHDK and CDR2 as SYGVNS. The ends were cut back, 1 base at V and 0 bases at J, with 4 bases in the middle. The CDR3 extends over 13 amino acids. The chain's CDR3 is CASSELDSYEQYF. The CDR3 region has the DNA TGTGCCAGCAGTGAATTAGACTCCTACGAGCAGTACTTC.

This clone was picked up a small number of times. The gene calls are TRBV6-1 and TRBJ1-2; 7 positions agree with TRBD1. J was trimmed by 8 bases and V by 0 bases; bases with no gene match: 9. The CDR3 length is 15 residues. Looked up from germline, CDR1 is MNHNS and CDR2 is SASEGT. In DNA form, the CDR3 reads TGTGCCAGCAGTGAAGCGTTGAGGGGGCGAGGGGGCTACACCTTC. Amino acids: CASSEALRGRGGYTF.

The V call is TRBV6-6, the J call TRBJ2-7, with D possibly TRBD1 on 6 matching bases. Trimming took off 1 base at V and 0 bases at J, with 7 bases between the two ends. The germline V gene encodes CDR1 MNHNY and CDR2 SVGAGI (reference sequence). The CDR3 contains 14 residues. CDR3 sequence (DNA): TGTGCCAGCAGTTACTTGGACAGCTCCTACGAGCAGTACTTC. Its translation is CASSYLDSSYEQYF.

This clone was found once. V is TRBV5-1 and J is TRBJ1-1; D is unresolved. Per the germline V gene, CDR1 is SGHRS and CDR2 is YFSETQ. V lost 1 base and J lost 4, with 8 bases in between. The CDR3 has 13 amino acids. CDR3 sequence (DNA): TGCGCCAGCAGCTTGACAGTGGGCACTGAAGCTTTCTTT. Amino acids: CASSLTVGTEAFF.

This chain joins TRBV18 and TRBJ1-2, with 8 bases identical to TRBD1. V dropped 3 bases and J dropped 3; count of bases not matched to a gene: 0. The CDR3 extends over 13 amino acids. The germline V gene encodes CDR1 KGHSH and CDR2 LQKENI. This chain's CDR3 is CASSPGQDYGYTF. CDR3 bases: TGTGCCAGCTCACCGGGACAGGACTATGGCTACACCTTC.

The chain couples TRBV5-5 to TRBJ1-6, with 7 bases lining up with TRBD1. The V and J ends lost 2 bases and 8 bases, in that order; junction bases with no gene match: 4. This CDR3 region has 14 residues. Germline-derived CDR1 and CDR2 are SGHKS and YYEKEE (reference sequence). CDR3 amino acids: CASSFGQGDSPLHF. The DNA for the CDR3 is TGTGCCAGCAGCTTCGGGCAGGGGGATTCACCCCTCCACTTT.

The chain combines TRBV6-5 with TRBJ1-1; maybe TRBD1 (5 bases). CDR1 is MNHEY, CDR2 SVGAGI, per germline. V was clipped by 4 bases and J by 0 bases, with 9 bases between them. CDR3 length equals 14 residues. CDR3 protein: CASSWGGVNTEAFF. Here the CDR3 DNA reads TGTGCCAGCAGTTGGGGGGGGGTGAACACTGAAGCTTTCTTT.